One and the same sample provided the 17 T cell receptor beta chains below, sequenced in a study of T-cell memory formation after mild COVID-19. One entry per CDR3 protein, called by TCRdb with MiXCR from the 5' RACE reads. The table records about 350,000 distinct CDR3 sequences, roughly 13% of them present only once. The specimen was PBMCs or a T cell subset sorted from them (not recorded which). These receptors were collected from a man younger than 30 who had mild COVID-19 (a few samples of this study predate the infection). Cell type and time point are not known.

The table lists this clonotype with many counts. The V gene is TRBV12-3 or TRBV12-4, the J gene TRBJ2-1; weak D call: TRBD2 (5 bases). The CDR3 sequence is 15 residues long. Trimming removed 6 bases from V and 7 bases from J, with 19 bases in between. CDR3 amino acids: CASSPQWSLANEQFF. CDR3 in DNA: TGTGCCAGCAGCCCGCAGTGGAGCCTAGCTAATGAGCAGTTCTTC.

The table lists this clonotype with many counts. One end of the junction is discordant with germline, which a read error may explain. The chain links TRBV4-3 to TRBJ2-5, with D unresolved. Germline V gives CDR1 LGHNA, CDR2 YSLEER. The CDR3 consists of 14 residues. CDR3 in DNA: TGCGCCAGCAGCCAAGATCCAGGTTTAGAGCCCCAGTACTTC. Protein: CASSQDPGLEPQYF.

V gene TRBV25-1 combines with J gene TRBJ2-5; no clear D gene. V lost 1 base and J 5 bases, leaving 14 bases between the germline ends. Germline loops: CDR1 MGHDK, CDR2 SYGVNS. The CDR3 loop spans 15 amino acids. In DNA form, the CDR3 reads TGTGCCAGCAGTGAATCGGTACTCCCGGCGGAGACCCAGTACTTC. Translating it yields CASSESVLPAETQYF.

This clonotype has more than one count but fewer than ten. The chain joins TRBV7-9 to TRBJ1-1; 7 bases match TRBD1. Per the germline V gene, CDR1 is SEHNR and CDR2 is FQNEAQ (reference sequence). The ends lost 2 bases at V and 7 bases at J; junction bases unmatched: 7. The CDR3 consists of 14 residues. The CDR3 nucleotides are TGTGCCAGCAGCTTATCCGGGACAGCGGTTGAAGCTTTCTTT. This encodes CASSLSGTAVEAFF.

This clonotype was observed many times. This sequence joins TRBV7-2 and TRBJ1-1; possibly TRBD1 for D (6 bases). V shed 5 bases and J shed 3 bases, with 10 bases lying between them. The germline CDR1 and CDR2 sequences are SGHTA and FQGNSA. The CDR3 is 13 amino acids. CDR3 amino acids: CASSQHRDTEAFF. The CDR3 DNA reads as TGTGCCAGCAGCCAACACAGGGACACTGAAGCTTTCTTT.

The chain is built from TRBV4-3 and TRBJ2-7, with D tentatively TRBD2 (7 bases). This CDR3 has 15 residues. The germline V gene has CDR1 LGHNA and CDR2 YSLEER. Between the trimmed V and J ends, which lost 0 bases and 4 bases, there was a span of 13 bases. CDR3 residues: CASSQDFGGLYEQYF. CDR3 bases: TGCGCCAGCAGCCAAGATTTCGGGGGGCTATACGAGCAGTACTTC.

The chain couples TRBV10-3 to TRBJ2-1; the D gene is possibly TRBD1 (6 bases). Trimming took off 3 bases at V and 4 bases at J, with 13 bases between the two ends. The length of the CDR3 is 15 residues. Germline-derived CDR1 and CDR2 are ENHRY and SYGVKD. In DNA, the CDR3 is TGTGCCATCAGTGATTTACCACAGGGTTACAATGAGCAGTTCTTC. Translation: CAISDLPQGYNEQFF.

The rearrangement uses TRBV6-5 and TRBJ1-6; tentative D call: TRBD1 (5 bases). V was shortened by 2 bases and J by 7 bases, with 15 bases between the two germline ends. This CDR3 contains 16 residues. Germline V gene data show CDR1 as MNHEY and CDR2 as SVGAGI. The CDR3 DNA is TGTGCCAGCAGTTACGATCAGGACGGGGGGAATTCACCCCTCCACTTT. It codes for CASSYDQDGGNSPLHF.

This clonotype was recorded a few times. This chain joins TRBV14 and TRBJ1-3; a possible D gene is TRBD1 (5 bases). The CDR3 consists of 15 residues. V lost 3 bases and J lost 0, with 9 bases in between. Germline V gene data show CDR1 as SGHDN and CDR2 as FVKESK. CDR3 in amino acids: CASSQGLNSGNTIYF. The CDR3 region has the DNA TGTGCCAGCAGCCAGGGACTGAACTCTGGAAACACCATATATTTT.

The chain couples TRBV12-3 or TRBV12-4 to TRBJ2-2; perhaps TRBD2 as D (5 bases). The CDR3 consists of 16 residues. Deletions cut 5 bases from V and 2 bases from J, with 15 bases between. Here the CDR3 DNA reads TGTGCCAGCAGTCCCCCGGGAAAATTAAACACCGGGGAGCTGTTTTTT. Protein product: CASSPPGKLNTGELFF.

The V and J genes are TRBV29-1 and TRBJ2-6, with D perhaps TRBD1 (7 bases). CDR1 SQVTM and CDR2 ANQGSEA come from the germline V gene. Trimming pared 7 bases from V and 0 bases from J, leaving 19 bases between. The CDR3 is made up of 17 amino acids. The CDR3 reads CSAAGGQKNSGANVLTF. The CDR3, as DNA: TGCAGCGCCGCCGGGGGACAGAAGAACTCTGGGGCCAACGTCCTGACTTTC.

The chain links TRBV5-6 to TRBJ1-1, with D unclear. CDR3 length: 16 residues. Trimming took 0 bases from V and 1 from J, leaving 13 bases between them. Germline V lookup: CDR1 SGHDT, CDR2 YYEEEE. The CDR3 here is CASSLEQIYQNTEAFF. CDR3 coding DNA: TGTGCCAGCAGCTTGGAACAGATCTACCAGAACACTGAAGCTTTCTTT.

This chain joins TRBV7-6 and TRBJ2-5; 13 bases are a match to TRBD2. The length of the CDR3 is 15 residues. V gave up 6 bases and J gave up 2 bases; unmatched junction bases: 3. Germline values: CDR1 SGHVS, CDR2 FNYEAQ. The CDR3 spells CASRQGLAGQETQYF. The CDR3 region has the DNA TGTGCCAGCAGACAGGGACTAGCGGGGCAAGAGACCCAGTACTTC.

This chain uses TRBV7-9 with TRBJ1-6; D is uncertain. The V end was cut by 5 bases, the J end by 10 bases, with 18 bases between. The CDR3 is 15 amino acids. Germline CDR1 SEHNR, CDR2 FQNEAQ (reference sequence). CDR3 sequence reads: CASSPPELYRSPLHF. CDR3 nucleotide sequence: TGTGCCAGCAGCCCCCCCGAGCTCTATCGATCACCCCTCCACTTT.

CDR3 in DNA: TGTGCCAGCAGAGACCAGGGGGCGCGATCTATGAGCTACACCTTC. Amino acid sequence: CASRDQGARSMSYTF. The chain recombines TRBV12-3 or TRBV12-4 with TRBJ1-2; the match to TRBD1 covers 8 bases. There are 15 residues in the CDR3. With 6 bases clipped from V and 9 bases from J, the junction kept 15 bases outside the gene matches.

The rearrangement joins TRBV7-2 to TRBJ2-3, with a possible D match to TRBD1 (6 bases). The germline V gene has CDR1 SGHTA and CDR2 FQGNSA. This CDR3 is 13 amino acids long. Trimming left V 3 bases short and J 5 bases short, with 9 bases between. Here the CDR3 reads CASSFTGLDTQYF. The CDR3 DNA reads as TGTGCCAGCAGCTTCACAGGGTTAGATACGCAGTATTTT.

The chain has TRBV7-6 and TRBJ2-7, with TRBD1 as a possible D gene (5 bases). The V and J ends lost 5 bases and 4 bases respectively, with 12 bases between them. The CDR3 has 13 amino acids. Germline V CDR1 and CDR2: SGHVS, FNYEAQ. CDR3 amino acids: CASSMDTGYEQYV. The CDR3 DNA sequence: TGTGCCAGCAGCATGGACACAGGTTACGAGCAGTACGTC.